Below, 9 T cell receptor beta chains from the same sample are listed, as sequenced in a study of blood T cell repertoires in COVID-19. TCRdb's copy holds only in-frame clones and misses some; the assay was immunoSEQ multiplex PCR. The sample lists around 270,000 clones, roughly 80% occurring once. The sequenced sample consisted of peripheral blood. The receptors come from a man in his fifties or sixties with acute or convalescent COVID-19.

This rearrangement joins TRBV18 to TRBJ2-1; 8 nucleotides match TRBD1. There are 14 residues in the CDR3. V was clipped by 5 bases and J by 6 bases; unmatched bases: 6. Germline V gives CDR1 KGHSH, CDR2 LQKENI. CDR3 loop: CASSGGTGSNEQFF. The CDR3, as DNA: TGTGCCAGCTCAGGCGGGACAGGAAGCAATGAGCAGTTCTTC.

This clone appeared a few times. This chain connects TRBV5-8 to TRBJ2-3; 9 nucleotides line up with TRBD2. J lost 5 bases, V lost 9 bases, and 16 bases had no gene match. CDR1 and CDR2 from the germline V gene are SGHTS and YDEGEE. The CDR3 covers 16 residues. CDR3 protein: CATSAGGLSWQDTQYF. The CDR3 DNA reads as TGTGCCACCTCCGCGGGAGGGTTGTCGTGGCAAGATACGCAGTATTTT.

This chain joins TRBV19 and TRBJ1-2, with D possibly TRBD1 on 5 matching bases. Between the trimmed V and J ends, which lost 3 bases and 4 bases, there was a span of 12 bases. There are 14 residues in the CDR3. Germline V lookup: CDR1 LNHDA, CDR2 SQIVND (reference sequence). The CDR3 nucleotides are TGTGCCAGTAGTATCCCAAACGGGGGCTATGGCTACACCTTC. The encoded protein is CASSIPNGGYGYTF.

The chain is built from TRBV9 and TRBJ1-3, with a weak D call TRBD1 (6 bases). CDR3 length: 15 residues. Trimming left V 4 bases short and J 1 base short, with 12 bases between. Germline V gene data show CDR1 as SGDLS and CDR2 as YYNGEE. The CDR3 sequence: CASSFYTGSGNTIYF. In DNA, the CDR3 is TGTGCCAGCAGCTTCTACACAGGGTCTGGAAACACCATATATTTT. Together with reference TRBV9 and TRBJ1-3, the CDR3 gives the full variable domain: DSGVTQTPKHLITATGQRVTLRCSPRSGDLSVYWYQQSLDQGLQFLIQYYNGEERAKGNILERFSAQQFPDLHSELNLSSLELGDSALYFCASSFYTGSGNTIYFGEGSWLTVV.

V gene TRBV29-1 combines with J gene TRBJ1-2; D remains ambiguous. In germline, CDR1 is SQVTM, CDR2 ANQGSEA. There are 12 residues in the CDR3. V was clipped by 5 bases and J by 1 base, with 8 bases between them. The CDR3: CSVRRSNYGYTF. The CDR3 nucleotides are TGCAGCGTTAGGAGAAGTAACTATGGCTACACCTTC.

This chain links TRBV18 with TRBJ1-4; tentatively, D is TRBD1 (5 bases). CDR1 and CDR2 from the germline V gene are KGHSH and LQKENI. The CDR3 runs 13 residues. Between the trimmed V and J ends, which lost 3 bases and 8 bases, there was a span of 10 bases. CDR3 sequence (DNA): TGTGCCAGCTCACCGGAGGGACGGGAAAAACTGTTTTTT. This gives the protein CASSPEGREKLFF. Drawing the rest from reference TRBV18 and TRBJ1-4, the complete variable domain is NAGVMQNPRHLVRRRGQEARLRCSPMKGHSHVYWYRQLPEEGLKFMVYLQKENIIDESGMPKERFSAEFPKEGPSILRIQQVVRGDSAAYFCASSPEGREKLFFGSGTQLSVL.

This chain links TRBV5-1 with TRBJ1-1; the match to TRBD1 covers 8 bases. The germline V gene encodes CDR1 SGHRS and CDR2 YFSETQ. CDR3 length equals 13 residues. Germline trimming cut 4 bases from V and 5 bases from J; bases unmatched to any gene: 4. DNA for the CDR3: TGCGCCAGCAGCCCGGACAGGGTGACTGAAGCTTTCTTT. Translation: CASSPDRVTEAFF.

The CDR3 coding sequence is TGTGCCAGCTCACCTAGTTGGGCAGGGGAGACCCAGTACTTC. Protein: CASSPSWAGETQYF. The gene calls are TRBV18 and TRBJ2-5, with a possible D match to TRBD1 (5 bases). The V gene lost 3 bases and the J gene lost 5 bases, with 13 bases spanning the gap. The CDR3 loop spans 14 amino acids. Germline CDR1 and CDR2: KGHSH and LQKENI.

The chain couples TRBV11-2 to TRBJ2-5; 10 bases line up with TRBD2. The junction had 7 bases not matched to a gene; V was cut back by 1 base and J by 2 bases. Looked up from germline, CDR1 is SGHAT and CDR2 is FQNNGV. The CDR3 sequence is 17 residues long. CDR3 amino acids: CASSLGVSGGAQETQYF. The CDR3 DNA follows: TGTGCCAGCAGCTTAGGAGTAAGCGGGGGGGCACAAGAGACCCAGTACTTC.